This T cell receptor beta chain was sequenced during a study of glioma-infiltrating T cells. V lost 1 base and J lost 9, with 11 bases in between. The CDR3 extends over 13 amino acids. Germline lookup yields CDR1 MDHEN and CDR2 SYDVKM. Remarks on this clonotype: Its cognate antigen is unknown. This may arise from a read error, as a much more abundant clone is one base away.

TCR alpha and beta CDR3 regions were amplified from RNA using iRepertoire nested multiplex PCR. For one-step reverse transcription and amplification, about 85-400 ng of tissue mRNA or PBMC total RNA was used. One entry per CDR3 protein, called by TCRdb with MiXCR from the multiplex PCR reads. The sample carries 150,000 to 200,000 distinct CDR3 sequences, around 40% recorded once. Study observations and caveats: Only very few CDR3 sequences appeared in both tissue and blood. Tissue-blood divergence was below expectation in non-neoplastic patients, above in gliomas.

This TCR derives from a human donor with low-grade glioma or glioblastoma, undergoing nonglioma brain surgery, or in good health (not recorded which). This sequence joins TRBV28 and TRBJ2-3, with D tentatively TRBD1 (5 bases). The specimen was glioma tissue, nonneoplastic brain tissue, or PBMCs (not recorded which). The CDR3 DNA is TGTGCCAGCAGTTTATACCAGGGTGGGACGCAGTATTTT. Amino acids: CASSLYQGGTQYF.